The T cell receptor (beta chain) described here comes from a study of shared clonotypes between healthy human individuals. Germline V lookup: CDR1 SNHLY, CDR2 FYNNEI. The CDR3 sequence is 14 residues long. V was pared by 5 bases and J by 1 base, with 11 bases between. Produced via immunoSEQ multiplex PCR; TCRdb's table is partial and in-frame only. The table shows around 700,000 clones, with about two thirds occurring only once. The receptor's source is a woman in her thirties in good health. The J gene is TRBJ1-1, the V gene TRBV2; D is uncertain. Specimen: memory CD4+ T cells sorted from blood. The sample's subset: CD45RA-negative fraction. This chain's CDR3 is CASSPRPRNTEAFF. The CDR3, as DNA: TGTGCCAGCAGTCCACGACCCAGGAACACTGAAGCTTTCTTT.